This TCR beta chain was recorded in a study of cytomegalovirus exposure and HLA in healthy donors. Study-wide results and caveats: The study listed around 150 cytomegalovirus-associated TCR beta chains. The classifier reportedly diagnosed cytomegalovirus status with high sensitivity and specificity. First-cohort TCR clusters were later found to tend to co-occur in the 120 or so validation repertoires.

The CDR3 covers 16 residues. Between the trimmed V and J ends, which lost 3 bases and 2 bases, there was a span of 17 bases. In germline, CDR1 is LNHDA, CDR2 SQIVND (reference sequence). The donors were part of the validation cohort of 120 or so subjects. That cohort was separate from the first cohort, which comprised 700 or so subjects. TCRdb's copy holds only in-frame clones and misses some; the assay was immunoSEQ multiplex PCR. This sample carries around 250,000 clones, around 90% of them seen once, and the ten largest clones take under 0.4%. In regard to this clone: The target antigen is unknown.

The chain employs TRBV19 and TRBJ2-7, with a possible D match to TRBD1 (5 bases). The sequencing input was PBMCs. The sequence was collected from a woman in her late teens or twenties in good health and CMV-seronegative. The DNA for the CDR3 is TGTGCCAGTAGTATGGGCACGAGGCGCAGGGCCTACGAGCAGTACTTC. Its translation is CASSMGTRRRAYEQYF. The whole variable domain, filled in from reference TRBV19 and TRBJ2-7, reads DGGITQSPKYLFRKEGQNVTLSCEQNLNHDAMYWYRQDPGQGLRLIYYSQIVNDFQKGDIAEGYSVSREKKESFPLTVTSAQKNPTAFYLCASSMGTRRRAYEQYFGPGTRLTVT.